This T cell receptor (beta chain) is drawn from a study of blood T cell repertoires in COVID-19. Study-wide context: Acute-phase and convalescent COVID-19 samples originated in the United States, Italy and Spain.

Clones were sequenced by immunoSEQ multiplex PCR, and TCRdb holds only the in-frame ones, with some missing. The table shows about 150,000 clones, with about 80% occurring only once. V was cut by 2 bases and J by 0 bases, with 7 bases left in between. This CDR3 has 14 amino acids. Germline V gene lookup returns CDR1 MNHEY and CDR2 SVGAGI. Source material: peripheral blood. The TCR originated in a man aged 55-75 years with acute or convalescent COVID-19. V usage is TRBV6-5 and J usage is TRBJ1-2; D is perhaps TRBD1 (5 bases). CDR3 amino acids: CASSYATANYGYTF. CDR3 DNA: TGTGCCAGCAGTTACGCGACAGCTAACTATGGCTACACCTTC.